This TCR beta chain was retrieved from a study of technical replicates of blood from a handful of donors (dated by TCRdb to 2016 to 2017). Concerning this clone itself: This clone's antigen is unknown. Base qualities are missing; no much larger clone stands one base away.

Inclusive of the bounding cysteine and phenylalanine, the CDR3 is 15 residues long. The CDR3 DNA has 45 bases and is translated from base 1. CDR1 is given as SGHNT and CDR2 as YYREEE, both from the germline V gene (reference sequence). The germline ends are 7 bases apart after V is trimmed by 0 bases and J by 0 bases. Library construction relied on the immunoSEQ multiplex PCR assay. This is the immuneACCESS table as TCRdb keeps it, with only in-frame sequences that have V and J called. A part of the clones is gone; compared with another copy, unresolved V genes explain less than half, and the rest is unexplained. For this sample the table gives about 66,000 clones, of which roughly 90% were detected only once. The ten largest account for around 4.6% of the sample.

The TCR sequence derives from a human donor in good health. Some clones in this sample may be carry-over from other donors' samples. The sample was PBMCs. The rearranged chain carries TRBV5-4 and TRBJ2-1; TRBD2 is perhaps the D gene, given 6 matching bases. The CDR3 loop reads CASSLDSGSYNEQFF. The sequenced DNA is TGTGCCAGCAGCTTGGATAGCGGCTCCTACAATGAGCAGTTCTTC.